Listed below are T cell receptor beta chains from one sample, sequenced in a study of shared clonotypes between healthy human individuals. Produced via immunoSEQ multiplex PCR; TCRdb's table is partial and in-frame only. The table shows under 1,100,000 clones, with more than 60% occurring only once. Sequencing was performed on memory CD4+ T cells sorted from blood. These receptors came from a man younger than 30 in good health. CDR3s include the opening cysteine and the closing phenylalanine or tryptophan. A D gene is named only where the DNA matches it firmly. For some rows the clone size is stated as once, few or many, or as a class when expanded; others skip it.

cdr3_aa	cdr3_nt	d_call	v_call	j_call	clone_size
CASSLGHFVGGYTF	TGTGCCAGCAGCCTGGGACATTTTGTCGGGGGCTACACCTTC	NA	TRBV7-6	TRBJ1-2	few
CASSSGGPTGELFF	TGTGCCAGCAGCTCGGGGGGTCCCACCGGGGAGCTGTTTTTT	TRBD2	TRBV5-6	TRBJ2-2	NA
CASSAPDLPTQYF	TGCGCCAGCAGCGCCCCCGACCTCCCCACGCAGTATTTT	NA	TRBV4-1	TRBJ2-3	NA
CSVGKPGLEAFF	TGCAGCGTTGGTAAACCGGGTCTTGAAGCTTTCTTT	NA	TRBV29-1	TRBJ1-1	few
CASSPTENQPQHF	TGTGCCAGCTCACCCACAGAGAATCAGCCCCAGCATTTT	NA	TRBV18	TRBJ1-5	many
CASSPLLIQGANTGELFF	TGTGCCAGCTCTCCCTTATTGATACAGGGAGCGAACACCGGGGAGCTGTTTTTT	NA	TRBV18	TRBJ2-2	NA
CSVEGDWGANTEAFF	TGCAGCGTTGAAGGGGACTGGGGCGCGAACACTGAAGCTTTCTTT	NA	TRBV29-1	TRBJ1-1	NA
CAWIVGGSYNYGYTF	TGTGCCTGGATAGTAGGGGGCAGCTATAACTATGGCTACACCTTC	TRBD1	TRBV30	TRBJ1-2	NA
CAWRSWARGQGLDGYTF	TGTGCCTGGAGGTCTTGGGCCCGAGGACAGGGCCTGGATGGCTACACCTTC	TRBD1	TRBV30	TRBJ1-2	NA
CASSVATGASGRNPQETQYF	TGTGCCAGCAGCGTAGCTACAGGGGCTAGCGGGAGGAACCCCCAAGAGACCCAGTACTTC	TRBD2	TRBV9	TRBJ2-5	NA
CAWSVRGNYGYTF	TGTGCCTGGAGTGTACGGGGAAACTATGGCTACACCTTC	NA	TRBV30	TRBJ1-2	NA
CASSPFPGGGNQPQHF	TGTGCCAGCAGCCCATTCCCGGGGGGCGGGAATCAGCCCCAGCATTTT	NA	TRBV5-6	TRBJ1-5	NA
CASSLNRGQGGAYEQYF	TGTGCCAGCAGCTTGAACCGGGGACAGGGGGGGGCCTACGAGCAGTACTTC	TRBD1	TRBV11-2	TRBJ2-7	NA
CASSLPYRNTEAFF	TGTGCCAGCAGCCTTCCTTACAGGAACACTGAAGCTTTCTTT	NA	TRBV7-2	TRBJ1-1	once
CASSVLAPGSYNEQFF	TGTGCCAGCAGCGTACTAGCCCCTGGGTCCTACAATGAGCAGTTCTTC	NA	TRBV9	TRBJ2-1	NA
CASSTQQGRNYGYTF	TGTGCCAGCAGTACCCAACAGGGGCGCAACTATGGCTACACCTTC	TRBD1	TRBV6-1	TRBJ1-2	few
CAWSVLGGSYNEQFF	TGTGCCTGGAGTGTATTGGGGGGCTCGTACAATGAGCAGTTCTTC	NA	TRBV30	TRBJ2-1	NA
CASSAGLAGGPRETQYF	TGTGCCAGCAGTGCAGGACTAGCGGGGGGGCCGCGGGAGACCCAGTACTTC	TRBD2	TRBV27	TRBJ2-5	NA
CASSGSRDTGEQFF	TGCGCCAGCAGCGGATCCCGGGACACAGGTGAGCAGTTCTTC	NA	TRBV5-1	TRBJ2-1	NA
CSALRRGKNEKLFF	TGCAGCGCGTTGAGACGGGGGAAAAATGAAAAACTGTTTTTT	NA	TRBV29-1	TRBJ1-4	NA
CASSTTNTGELFF	TGCGCCAGCAGCACGACGAACACCGGGGAGCTGTTTTTT	NA	TRBV5-1	TRBJ2-2	NA
CASSFEGGETQYF	TGTGCCAGCAGCTTCGAGGGCGGGGAGACCCAGTACTTC	NA	TRBV7-9	TRBJ2-5	NA
CASSPDSYSNQPQHF	TGTGCCAGCAGTCCCGACAGCTATAGCAATCAGCCCCAGCATTTT	NA	TRBV6-4	TRBJ1-5	NA
CASSPRLVEGYEQYF	TGTGCCAGCAGCCCTAGGCTCGTCGAGGGTTACGAGCAGTACTTC	NA	TRBV7-9	TRBJ2-7	NA
CASSLEADPTDTQYF	TGTGCCAGCAGCTTAGAAGCGGACCCTACAGATACGCAGTATTTT	NA	TRBV7-2	TRBJ2-3	NA
CASSFPLNVGGNSEAFF	TGTGCCAGCAGCTTTCCACTAAACGTGGGGGGGAACTCTGAAGCTTTCTTT	NA	TRBV5-6	TRBJ1-1	NA
CASSYRAARTEAFF	TGTGCCAGCAGTTACAGGGCAGCGAGGACTGAAGCTTTCTTT	NA	TRBV6-7	TRBJ1-1	NA
CASSFGGRNSPLHF	TGTGCCAGCAGTTTCGGGGGTAGGAATTCACCCCTCCACTTT	NA	TRBV27	TRBJ1-6	few
CASTQGVTGANVLTF	TGTGCCAGCACCCAAGGGGTGACTGGGGCCAACGTCCTGACTTTC	NA	TRBV6-5	TRBJ2-6	NA
CASSKVRNPNSPLHF	TGTGCCAGCAGCAAAGTTCGGAACCCTAATTCACCCCTCCACTTT	NA	TRBV21-1	TRBJ1-6	NA
CASSWSSGSTDTQYF	TGTGCCAGCAGCTGGTCTAGCGGGAGCACAGATACGCAGTATTTT	TRBD2	TRBV7-2	TRBJ2-3	NA
CASSPGDSGNTIYF	TGTGCCAGCTCCCCAGGGGACTCTGGAAACACCATATATTTT	NA	TRBV18	TRBJ1-3	NA
CASSEVGVAVGTYVEAFF	TGCGCCAGCAGTGAGGTAGGGGTGGCTGTCGGTACCTACGTTGAAGCTTTCTTT	NA	TRBV10-2	TRBJ1-1	NA
CASSLDGPSGLAGVTDTQYF	TGTGCCAGCAGCTTAGATGGTCCTTCCGGACTAGCGGGAGTGACAGATACGCAGTATTTT	TRBD2	TRBV11-2	TRBJ2-3	few
CASRTPLLAPPGDEQFF	TGTGCCAGCAGGACCCCGCTACTAGCCCCACCCGGCGATGAGCAGTTCTTC	NA	TRBV5-8	TRBJ2-1	NA
CASRRDSDNYGYTF	TGTGCCAGCAGGCGGGACAGCGATAACTATGGCTACACCTTC	TRBD1	TRBV2	TRBJ1-2	NA
CAISESPRQVVSYEQYF	TGTGCCATCAGTGAGTCGCCCAGACAGGTTGTCTCCTACGAGCAGTACTTC	NA	TRBV10-3	TRBJ2-7	NA
CARSLGPVGEKLFF	TGTGCCAGAAGCCTTGGCCCGGTGGGGGAAAAACTGTTTTTT	NA	TRBV5-3	TRBJ1-4	NA
CASSLVGPGERRTFF	TGTGCCAGCAGCTTAGTAGGCCCGGGGGAACGTAGGACTTTCTTT	NA	TRBV5-4	TRBJ1-1	NA
CASGPGQLNTEAFF	TGTGCCAGCGGTCCGGGACAGCTGAACACTGAAGCTTTCTTT	TRBD1	TRBV6-5	TRBJ1-1	NA
CASSVQETQYF	TGTGCCAGCAGTGTCCAAGAGACCCAGTACTTC	NA	TRBV2	TRBJ2-5	NA
CASRGEGNQPQHF	TGTGCCAGCAGAGGGGAGGGCAATCAGCCCCAGCATTTT	NA	TRBV7-2	TRBJ1-5	NA
CASSLGTSGAYEQYF	TGTGCCAGCTCACTAGGGACTAGCGGGGCCTACGAGCAGTACTTC	TRBD2	TRBV18	TRBJ2-7	once
CASIIRGGGEKLFF	TGTGCCAGCATCATTCGGGGAGGGGGTGAAAAACTGTTTTTT	NA	TRBV2	TRBJ1-4	NA
CASSYSTWGNYGYTF	TGTGCCAGCAGTTACTCGACCTGGGGTAACTATGGCTACACCTTC	NA	TRBV6-5	TRBJ1-2	NA
CASSYSQSNQPQHF	TGTGCCAGCAGTTACTCTCAGAGCAATCAGCCCCAGCATTTT	NA	TRBV6-5	TRBJ1-5	NA
CSVSLAATPSTDTQYF	TGCAGCGTTTCCCTAGCGGCGACCCCCAGCACAGATACGCAGTATTTT	TRBD2	TRBV29-1	TRBJ2-3	NA
CASSPGGGPQETQYF	TGTGCCAGCAGCCCAGGGGGCGGTCCCCAAGAGACCCAGTACTTC	TRBD1	TRBV7-2	TRBJ2-5	NA
CASSRDRSYEQYF	TGTGCCAGCAGCAGGGACAGGTCCTACGAGCAGTACTTC	TRBD1	TRBV7-2	TRBJ2-7	NA
CAISSDPTRQETQYF	TGTGCCATCAGTTCGGACCCGACCCGCCAAGAGACCCAGTACTTC	NA	TRBV10-3	TRBJ2-5	NA
CASSSLLGPEQYF	TGTGCCAGCAGCTCGCTGTTGGGGCCGGAGCAGTACTTC	NA	TRBV7-2	TRBJ2-7	NA